This T cell receptor (beta chain) was recorded in a study of OX40 agonist ivuxolimab in advanced cancers. As for the study in general: The study treated patients with ivuxolimab, an agonistic anti-OX40 (CD134) antibody. Head and neck, renal cell, melanoma or hepatocellular carcinoma were the cancers that dose-escalation patients had. Partial responses occurred in Three dose-escalation patients, one with hepatocellular carcinoma and two with cutaneous melanoma.

This table comes from immunoSEQ multiplex PCR, and its TCRdb copy is limited to in-frame clones, with some not included. The sample shows 90,000 or so clones, approximately 87% of them seen only once. Study observations and caveats: Within 6 weeks, CD4+ and CD8+ blood T cells expanded clonally at 0.1 to 3.0 mg/kg.

As concerns this clone: Its cognate antigen is unknown.

CDR1 SGHKS and CDR2 YYEKEE come from the germline V gene (reference sequence). V was clipped by 2 bases and J by 6 bases, with 9 bases between them. The CDR3 loop spans 13 amino acids. This sequence originates from an adult with an advanced solid tumor such as melanoma, head and neck, liver or kidney cancer. The sequenced sample was CD4+ or CD8+ T cells sorted from blood, obtained in a trial of the OX40 agonist ivuxolimab. This chain links TRBV5-5 with TRBJ2-4; the D is unclear. CDR3 residues: CASSLSGGNIQYF. CDR3 bases: TGTGCCAGCAGCTTATCCGGCGGAAACATTCAGTACTTC.